The 27 T cell receptor beta chains below come from one sample, sequenced in a study of blood T cell repertoires in COVID-19. The data were produced by immunoSEQ multiplex PCR, yet TCRdb's version contains in-frame clones alone and is incomplete. The data contain a few hundred thousand clones, about 90% of them singletons. The sample was PBMCs or T cells enriched from blood (not recorded which). The origin of the receptors is a young woman who had recovered from COVID-19.

The chain combines TRBV15 with TRBJ2-6; 8 bases are shared with TRBD1. CDR3 length: 18 residues. Germline CDR1 reads LNHNV; CDR2 reads YYDKDF (reference sequence). Trimming cost V 3 bases and J 4 bases; bases outside gene matches: 11. The CDR3: CATSRATGVLSGANVLTF. CDR3 nucleotide sequence: TGTGCCACCAGCAGGGCGACAGGGGTCTTGTCCGGGGCCAACGTCCTGACTTTC.

The chain combines TRBV19 with TRBJ2-4; 7 nucleotides agree with TRBD1. This CDR3 region has 14 residues. Germline CDR1 and CDR2: LNHDA and SQIVND (reference sequence). V shed 7 bases, J shed 8 bases, and the junction held 11 bases outside the gene matches. CDR3: CASTPSQGSDIQYF. For the CDR3, the DNA is TGTGCCAGTACCCCATCACAGGGGTCGGACATTCAGTACTTC.

The chain couples TRBV3-1 (or the pseudogene TRBV3-2) to TRBJ2-5, with D possibly matching TRBD2 (6 bases). The CDR3 consists of 17 residues. The V end lost 2 bases, the J end lost 1 base, and 17 bases lay between the germline ends. The germline V gene encodes CDR1 LGHDT and CDR2 YNNKEL (reference sequence). The CDR3 region has the DNA TGTGCCAGCAGCCAATTGGGGGGAGGCACGGCCCAAGAGACCCAGTACTTC. Translating it yields CASSQLGGGTAQETQYF.

The chain uses TRBV5-1 and TRBJ2-1; D remains unclear. CDR3 length: 11 amino acids. From germline, CDR1 is SGHRS and CDR2 YFSETQ. V was clipped by 0 bases and J by 9 bases, with 4 bases between them. The CDR3 spells CASSLDFEQFF. The CDR3 DNA follows: TGCGCCAGCAGCTTGGACTTTGAGCAGTTCTTC.

The CDR3 sequence: CASSSQGITTNEKLFF. CDR3 DNA: TGTGCCAGTAGTTCCCAGGGGATTACAACTAATGAAAAACTGTTTTTT. The rearrangement joins TRBV19 to TRBJ1-4; a weak D match, TRBD1 (6 bases). V shed 5 bases and J shed 0 bases, with 13 bases lying between them. The CDR3 is made up of 16 amino acids. CDR1 is LNHDA and CDR2 is SQIVND in the germline V gene (reference sequence).

The chain carries TRBV19 and TRBJ1-5, with D possibly being TRBD1 (6 bases). V lost 6 bases and J 2 bases, leaving 17 bases between the germline ends. The CDR3 totals 16 residues. The germline gives CDR1 LNHDA, CDR2 SQIVND (reference sequence). The CDR3 reads CASRPGGAWGNQPQHF. The CDR3 DNA sequence: TGTGCCAGTAGGCCCGGGGGGGCATGGGGCAATCAGCCCCAGCATTTT.

The chain recombines TRBV27 with TRBJ2-7; a possible D gene is TRBD2 (6 bases). CDR1 is MNHEY and CDR2 is SMNVEV in the germline V gene (reference sequence). This CDR3 is built from 17 residues. Between the trimmed V and J ends, which lost 2 bases and 3 bases, there was a span of 20 bases. The CDR3 spells CASSLRPGRSSFYEQYF. As DNA, the CDR3 is TGTGCCAGCAGTTTAAGGCCGGGGAGGTCGTCATTCTACGAGCAGTACTTC.

The chain has TRBV10-3 and TRBJ2-7; D gene uncertain. Trimming cost V 5 bases and J 2 bases, with 7 bases left between them. The CDR3 sequence is 12 residues long. Germline V gene lookup returns CDR1 ENHRY and CDR2 SYGVKD. The CDR3 DNA reads TGTGCCATCAGTCCTTCTGCCTACGAGCAGTACTTC. Protein product: CAISPSAYEQYF.

The genes are TRBV4-1 and TRBJ1-6, with TRBD1 as a possible D gene (6 bases). The CDR3 is made up of 16 amino acids. From germline, CDR1 is MGHRA and CDR2 YSYEKL. Trimming removed 4 bases from V and 6 bases from J, with 16 bases in between. The CDR3 region has the DNA TGCGCCAGCAGCCCTCAAACAGGGATTAGTAATTCACCCCTCCACTTT. It translates to CASSPQTGISNSPLHF.

The gene calls are TRBV5-1 and TRBJ1-1; D gene ambiguous. The CDR3 totals 14 residues. CDR1 and CDR2 (germline): SGHRS, YFSETQ. The V gene lost 5 bases and the J gene lost 1 base, with 12 bases spanning the gap. CDR3 amino acids: CASSLDGENTEAFF. CDR3 nucleotides: TGCGCCAGCAGTCTCGACGGAGAGAACACTGAAGCTTTCTTT.

The V call is TRBV15, the J call TRBJ1-5, with D possibly TRBD1 on 5 matching bases. Germline CDR1 LNHNV, CDR2 YYDKDF (reference sequence). Trimming cost V 8 bases and J 3 bases, with 14 bases left between them. The CDR3 has 14 residues. The CDR3 nucleotides read TGTGCCACCGGACCCGGGGGTTACAATCAGCCCCAGCATTTT. This encodes CATGPGGYNQPQHF.

This chain uses TRBV2 with TRBJ1-6, with D uncertain. The V and J ends lost 1 base and 7 bases respectively, with 5 bases between them. CDR3 size: 13 residues. CDR1 is SNHLY and CDR2 is FYNNEI in the germline V gene. In nucleotides, the CDR3 is TGTGCCAGCAGTGAAGGAGGGAATTCACCCCTCCACTTT. Translated, it gives CASSEGGNSPLHF.

V is TRBV4-1 and J is TRBJ1-1; the D gene is possibly TRBD1 (5 bases). The CDR3 is 17 amino acids. V was cut by 0 bases and J by 5 bases, with 19 bases left in between. Germline V gene data show CDR1 as MGHRA and CDR2 as YSYEKL. The CDR3 sequence: CASSQDWGTTRGTEAFF. The CDR3 coding sequence is TGCGCCAGCAGCCAAGATTGGGGCACCACCCGGGGGACTGAAGCTTTCTTT.

The chain combines TRBV2 with TRBJ1-5; 7 positions match TRBD1. CDR3 length: 15 residues. Germline CDR1 reads SNHLY; CDR2 reads FYNNEI. V gave up 7 bases and J gave up 7 bases; unmatched junction bases: 13. DNA for the CDR3: TGTGCCAGCATTCGGGGAACAGGGGATAAACAGCCCCAGCATTTT. This codes for CASIRGTGDKQPQHF.

The V call is TRBV11-2, the J call TRBJ2-1, with 7 bases lining up with TRBD2. This CDR3 spans 15 amino acids. Germline trimming cut 4 bases from V and 8 bases from J; bases unmatched to any gene: 11. CDR1 is SGHAT, CDR2 FQNNGV, per germline. The CDR3 sequence is CASSSWGEGEDEQFF. As DNA, the CDR3 is TGTGCCAGCAGCTCATGGGGGGAGGGAGAGGATGAGCAGTTCTTC.

The chain is built from TRBV4-1 and TRBJ2-3; TRBD1 aligns across 7 bases. The germline V gene has CDR1 MGHRA and CDR2 YSYEKL. This CDR3 contains 15 residues. The V and J ends lost 0 bases and 5 bases, in that order; junction bases with no gene match: 5. The CDR3 protein is CASSQERGLGDTQYF. The CDR3 nucleotides read TGCGCCAGCAGCCAAGAAAGGGGGCTGGGAGATACGCAGTATTTT.

A note on this clone: Its ends do not fully match the called genes, so a read error is possible. The chain recombines TRBV2 with TRBJ2-5; 10 nucleotides match TRBD1. The CDR3 has 14 residues. Germline V gene sequence: CDR1 SNHLY, CDR2 FYNNEI. CDR3 nucleotide sequence: TGTGCCAGCAGTGAAGCCGGCCCCCCCGGGACAGGGGACTTC. Translated, it gives CASSEAGPPGTGDF.

A remark on this clone: The sample contains more than one DNA sequence encoding this CDR3. The V and J genes are TRBV18 and TRBJ1-1; no clear D. The CDR3 is made up of 13 amino acids. CDR1 and CDR2 from the germline V gene are KGHSH and LQKENI. V was clipped by 2 bases and J by 2 bases, with 6 bases between them. Here the CDR3 reads CASSPKSNTEAFF. The CDR3 nucleotides are TGTGCCAGCTCACCAAAATCTAACACTGAAGCTTTCTTT.

In this sample, this clone turned up a few times. The gene calls are TRBV19 and TRBJ2-1; D might be TRBD1 (7 bases). Trimming left V 5 bases short and J 5 bases short, with 13 bases between. Germline CDR1 and CDR2: LNHDA and SQIVND (reference sequence). The CDR3 extends over 14 amino acids. CDR3 amino acids: CASSVQGGHNEQFF. The DNA for the CDR3 is TGTGCCAGTAGTGTCCAGGGGGGCCACAATGAGCAGTTCTTC.

The genes are TRBV4-1 and TRBJ1-4; TRBD1 matches 9 bases. V was pared by 5 bases and J by 10 bases, with 8 bases of the junction left unmatched. This CDR3 region has 14 residues. CDR1 is MGHRA, CDR2 YSYEKL, per germline. The CDR3 protein is CASSYGTGTGKLFF. The DNA of the CDR3 is TGCGCCAGCAGCTACGGGACAGGGACCGGAAAACTGTTTTTT.

V gene TRBV5-5 combines with J gene TRBJ1-1; D is uncertain. This CDR3 comprises 14 residues. Trimming took 3 bases from V and 0 from J, leaving 9 bases between them. Germline V CDR1 and CDR2: SGHKS, YYEKEE (reference sequence). CDR3 region: CASSSSTLNTEAFF. DNA for the CDR3: TGTGCCAGCAGCTCTTCAACATTGAACACTGAAGCTTTCTTT.

The V call is TRBV27, the J call TRBJ2-3; 10 bases map to TRBD2. Germline-derived CDR1 and CDR2 are MNHEY and SMNVEV (reference sequence). V lost 5 bases to trimming and J lost 7 bases; unmatched junction nucleotides: 9. This CDR3 has 15 amino acids. Here the CDR3 DNA reads TGTGCCAGCAGTGACAGCGGGGGGGCTCTATATACGCAGTATTTT. It is translated as CASSDSGGALYTQYF.

The chain uses TRBV27 and TRBJ1-4, with D possibly matching TRBD1 (6 bases). Germline values: CDR1 MNHEY, CDR2 SMNVEV (reference sequence). The ends were cut back, 1 base at V and 2 bases at J, with 23 bases in the middle. CDR3 length: 20 residues. The CDR3 loop reads CASSLYRTASRSFTNEKLFF. The DNA for the CDR3 is TGTGCCAGCAGTTTATATAGGACAGCATCTCGGTCGTTTACTAATGAAAAACTGTTTTTT.

This sequence joins TRBV27 and TRBJ2-5, with 13 bases identical to TRBD2. The CDR3 spans 16 residues. V lost 5 bases and J lost 4; bases outside the gene matches: 7. CDR1 and CDR2 (germline): MNHEY, SMNVEV (reference sequence). This CDR3 reads CASSIILAGGVETQYF. CDR3 DNA sequence: TGTGCCAGCAGTATAATACTAGCGGGGGGGGTAGAGACCCAGTACTTC.

The genes are TRBV18 and TRBJ2-5; 8 bases are shared with TRBD2. This CDR3 spans 18 amino acids. V shed 0 bases, J shed 2 bases, and the junction held 11 bases outside the gene matches. Germline V lookup: CDR1 KGHSH, CDR2 LQKENI. CDR3 DNA: TGTGCCAGCTCACCACCGCGCGGGGGGATTTCAATACAAGAGACCCAGTACTTC. This codes for CASSPPRGGISIQETQYF.

This clone has just a few counts. This chain uses TRBV9 with TRBJ1-1; no definite D call. Trimming took off 2 bases at V and 1 base at J, with 12 bases between the two ends. From germline, CDR1 is SGDLS and CDR2 YYNGEE. This CDR3 contains 15 residues. CDR3 amino acids: CASSVGVGGNTEAFF. CDR3 nucleotide sequence: TGTGCCAGCAGCGTTGGAGTGGGTGGGAACACTGAAGCTTTCTTT.

The V call is TRBV28, the J call TRBJ2-7, with D perhaps TRBD2 (6 bases). CDR3 size: 15 residues. Germline lookup yields CDR1 MDHEN and CDR2 SYDVKM. The V and J ends lost 5 bases and 4 bases respectively, with 18 bases between them. Written as DNA, the CDR3 is TGTGCCAGCAGTACAGGCGGGACTCTACTATACGAGCAGTACTTC. Protein: CASSTGGTLLYEQYF.